This T cell receptor (beta chain) derives from a study of blood T cell repertoires in COVID-19. The overall study: PBMCs, B-cell-depleted T cells, or T cells provided the cDNA or gDNA that made up the material.

Germline-derived CDR1 and CDR2 are SNHLY and FYNNEI. The CDR3 loop spans 14 amino acids. Trimming cost V 2 bases and J 9 bases, with 14 bases left between them. Libraries were prepared by immunoSEQ multiplex PCR; TCRdb keeps only in-frame clonotypes and omits some of them. The sample has 200,000 to 250,000 clones, around 84% seen once. The sample consisted of PBMCs or T cells enriched from blood (not recorded which). This sequence joins TRBV2 and TRBJ2-4; weak D call: TRBD2 (5 bases). The receptor comes from a man aged 35 to 55 who had recovered from COVID-19. For the CDR3, the DNA is TGTGCCAGCAGTGAATCGGGGTGGGGTGGCATTCAGTACTTC. This translates into CASSESGWGGIQYF.